Presented here are 15 T cell receptor beta chains from one specimen sequenced in a study of cytomegalovirus exposure and HLA in healthy donors. In the PCR, 60 Vbeta and 13 Jbeta primers were used. Profiling relied on immunoSEQ multiplex PCR, and the TCRdb table lists in-frame clones only, not all of them. This sample yields around 160,000 clones, of which roughly 80% are seen a single time; around 4.6% belongs to the top ten. The specimen sequenced was PBMCs. The receptors come from a male donor in good health and CMV-seronegative.

This clone came up a few times. The V and J genes are TRBV5-1 and TRBJ1-5; D possibly corresponds to TRBD1 (6 bases). V was trimmed by 5 bases and J by 0 bases, leaving 9 bases between them. CDR3 size: 14 residues. The V gene's germline CDR1 is SGHRS and CDR2 YFSETQ. DNA for the CDR3: TGCGCCAGCAGGGCAGGGGATAGCAATCAGCCCCAGCATTTT. This translates into CASRAGDSNQPQHF.

This clone was counted only a few times. The CDR3 sequence is CASSLERTGRGREQYF. CDR3 nucleotides: TGTGCCAGCAGTTTAGAACGGACAGGGAGGGGTAGGGAGCAGTACTTC. This chain joins TRBV27 and TRBJ2-7; a possible D gene is TRBD1 (8 bases). Trimming stripped 2 bases from V and 7 bases from J, with 21 bases between. The CDR3 has 16 amino acids. Germline V CDR1 and CDR2: MNHEY, SMNVEV (reference sequence).

The V gene is TRBV4-1, the J gene TRBJ2-2, with 10 bases fitting TRBD1. Unmatched junction bases numbered 6, after V lost 4 bases and J lost 4 bases. The CDR3 spans 16 residues. Germline lookup yields CDR1 MGHRA and CDR2 YSYEKL. The CDR3 reads CASSPRDRGITGELFF. Written as DNA, the CDR3 is TGCGCCAGCAGCCCCCGGGACAGGGGAATCACCGGGGAGCTGTTTTTT.

This chain joins TRBV7-3 and TRBJ2-2; maybe TRBD1 (6 bases). CDR1 SGHTA and CDR2 FQGTGA come from the germline V gene. The CDR3 has 14 amino acids. The ends were cut back, 6 bases at V and 2 bases at J, with 10 bases in the middle. The CDR3 region is CASSRTANTGELFF. In DNA, the CDR3 is TGTGCCAGCAGTCGGACAGCTAACACCGGGGAGCTGTTTTTT.

This clone occurred a few times. V is TRBV28 and J is TRBJ1-3; D not certain. Germline lookup yields CDR1 MDHEN and CDR2 SYDVKM. The CDR3 runs to 14 residues. V lost 3 bases and J lost 4, with 10 bases in between. CDR3 DNA sequence: TGTGCCAGCAGTTTGCAGGTTTCCGGAAACACCATATATTTT. Its translation: CASSLQVSGNTIYF.

The chain couples TRBV5-4 to TRBJ1-2; the D is unclear. The CDR3 has 16 residues. Trimming stripped 0 bases from V and 5 bases from J, with 17 bases between. Germline V CDR1 and CDR2: SGHNT, YYREEE (reference sequence). The DNA of the CDR3 is TGTGCCAGCAGCTTGGCATTCGCGGTAGTCCGATATGGCTACACCTTC. Its protein product is CASSLAFAVVRYGYTF.

The gene calls are TRBV19 and TRBJ2-7; D possibly corresponds to TRBD2 (5 bases). CDR1 is LNHDA, CDR2 SQIVND, per germline (reference sequence). CDR3 size: 15 residues. V was pared by 8 bases and J by 0 bases, with 17 bases between. The CDR3: CASRVRSGTSYEQYF. DNA of the CDR3: TGTGCCAGTCGGGTCCGAAGCGGAACCTCCTACGAGCAGTACTTC.

The rearrangement joins TRBV7-9 to TRBJ2-1; 8 bases agree with TRBD1. Germline V lookup: CDR1 SEHNR, CDR2 FQNEAQ (reference sequence). V gave up 5 bases and J gave up 4 bases; unmatched junction bases: 10. This CDR3 contains 16 residues. The CDR3 DNA is TGTGCCAGCAGCCACCGGGACAGGCGGGAATACAATGAGCAGTTCTTC. Its protein product is CASSHRDRREYNEQFF.

The genes are TRBV6-1 and TRBJ1-1; D unclear. The CDR3 sequence is 11 residues long. The V end lost 8 bases, the J end lost 5 bases, and 9 bases lay between the germline ends. Per germline, CDR1 MNHNS and CDR2 SASEGT. Here the CDR3 DNA reads TGTGCCAGCGTGGGAGGGACTGAAGCTTTCTTT. It yields the protein CASVGGTEAFF.

This chain uses TRBV11-3 with TRBJ2-7; 9 bases line up with TRBD1. CDR1 SGHNT and CDR2 YENEEA come from the germline V gene. The CDR3 length is 14 residues. J was trimmed by 3 bases and V by 5 bases; bases with no gene match: 5. CDR3 DNA sequence: TGTGCCAGCAGCCTGGACAGGGGAGGCTACGAGCAGTACTTC. It specifies CASSLDRGGYEQYF. The full variable domain, with the rest looked up from reference TRBV11-3 and TRBJ2-7, is EAGVVQSPRYKIIEKKQPVAFWCNPISGHNTLYWYLQNLGQGPELLIRYENEEAVDDSQLPKDRFSAERLKGVDSTLKIQPAELGDSAVYLCASSLDRGGYEQYFGPGTRLTVT.

The V gene is TRBV11-2, the J gene TRBJ2-3; the D is unclear. The germline V gene encodes CDR1 SGHAT and CDR2 FQNNGV. The CDR3 totals 14 residues. The V gene lost 2 bases and the J gene lost 0 bases, with 6 bases spanning the gap. CDR3 sequence reads: CASSLSRSTDTQYF. As DNA, the CDR3 is TGTGCCAGCAGCTTATCCCGGAGCACAGATACGCAGTATTTT.

J is TRBJ1-2 and V is TRBV2; D perhaps matches TRBD1 (5 bases). Trimming removed 8 bases from V and 0 bases from J, with 7 bases in between. Germline assignment: CDR1 SNHLY and CDR2 FYNNEI. CDR3 size: 12 residues. This CDR3 reads CASSTANYGYTF. As DNA, the CDR3 is TGTGCCAGCTCGACAGCTAACTATGGCTACACCTTC. Drawing the rest from reference TRBV2 and TRBJ1-2, the complete variable domain is EPEVTQTPSHQVTQMGQEVILRCVPISNHLYFYWYRQILGQKVEFLVSFYNNEISEKSEIFDDQFSVERPDGSNFTLKIRSTKLEDSAMYFCASSTANYGYTFGSGTRLTVV.

This clone was found a few times. The chain links TRBV13 to TRBJ2-2; tentative D call: TRBD2 (5 bases). Trimming stripped 4 bases from V and 0 bases from J, with 9 bases between. Germline V gene lookup returns CDR1 PRHDT and CDR2 FYEKMQ (reference sequence). CDR3 length: 15 residues. The CDR3 here is CASSYRGPNTGELFF. The CDR3, as DNA: TGTGCCAGCAGCTACCGGGGTCCGAACACCGGGGAGCTGTTTTTT.

The chain joins TRBV28 to TRBJ2-3; 9 nucleotides line up with TRBD2. V lost 6 bases and J lost 5; bases outside the gene matches: 12. Germline V gene data show CDR1 as MDHEN and CDR2 as SYDVKM. The CDR3 totals 16 residues. CDR3 nucleotide sequence: TGTGCCAGCAGGAAGTCAGCGGGGGGACCGAAAGATACGCAGTATTTT. Its protein product is CASRKSAGGPKDTQYF.

The gene calls are TRBV5-4 and TRBJ2-3, with 9 nucleotides matching TRBD2. CDR3 length: 17 amino acids. Trimming at V came to 3 bases and at J to 0 bases, leaving 8 bases not matched to a gene. The germline V gene has CDR1 SGHNT and CDR2 YYREEE (reference sequence). Written as DNA, the CDR3 is TGTGCCAGCAGCTCAGCGGGAGGCCGGTTTAGCACAGATACGCAGTATTTT. Translated: CASSSAGGRFSTDTQYF.